The clone carrying this T cell receptor (beta chain) is a singleton in its sample. Its specificity is unknown. Noted time point: baseline, week 1 (first vaccination visit). Documented treatment: pre-vaccination baseline after standard-of-care therapy. There were new WHO grade 3 or 4 astrocytomas in the donors, and these were IDH1-mutant and ATRX-lost. The sample is drawn from a study of a mutant IDH1 vaccine in newly diagnosed glioma. For the study at large: Treated patients showed a male proportion of about 62%, a female proportion of about 40%, and a mean age of 40.4 years. Previous treatment comprised radiotherapy, temozolomide, or both, mostly both. Study observations and caveats: Induction of immune responses by the vaccine occurred in just under 95% of patients.

CDR3 length equals 16 residues. The germline V gene has CDR1 SGHKS and CDR2 YYEKEE (reference sequence). V shed 3 bases and J shed 4 bases, with 19 bases lying between them. TCRdb's copy holds only in-frame clones and misses some; the assay was immunoSEQ multiplex PCR. Of about 100,000 clones listed, 80% were seen once; the top ten hold around 7%. The J gene is TRBJ2-5, the V gene TRBV5-5, with D perhaps matching TRBD2 (6 bases). The TCR comes from a man between 35 and 55 years old with glioma. The sequences come from PBMCs, collected from a glioma patient treated with radiotherapy, temozolomide or both. CDR3: CASSSPRPGVRETQYF. For the CDR3, the DNA is TGTGCCAGCAGCTCCCCCCGGCCGGGGGTGAGAGAGACCCAGTACTTC.